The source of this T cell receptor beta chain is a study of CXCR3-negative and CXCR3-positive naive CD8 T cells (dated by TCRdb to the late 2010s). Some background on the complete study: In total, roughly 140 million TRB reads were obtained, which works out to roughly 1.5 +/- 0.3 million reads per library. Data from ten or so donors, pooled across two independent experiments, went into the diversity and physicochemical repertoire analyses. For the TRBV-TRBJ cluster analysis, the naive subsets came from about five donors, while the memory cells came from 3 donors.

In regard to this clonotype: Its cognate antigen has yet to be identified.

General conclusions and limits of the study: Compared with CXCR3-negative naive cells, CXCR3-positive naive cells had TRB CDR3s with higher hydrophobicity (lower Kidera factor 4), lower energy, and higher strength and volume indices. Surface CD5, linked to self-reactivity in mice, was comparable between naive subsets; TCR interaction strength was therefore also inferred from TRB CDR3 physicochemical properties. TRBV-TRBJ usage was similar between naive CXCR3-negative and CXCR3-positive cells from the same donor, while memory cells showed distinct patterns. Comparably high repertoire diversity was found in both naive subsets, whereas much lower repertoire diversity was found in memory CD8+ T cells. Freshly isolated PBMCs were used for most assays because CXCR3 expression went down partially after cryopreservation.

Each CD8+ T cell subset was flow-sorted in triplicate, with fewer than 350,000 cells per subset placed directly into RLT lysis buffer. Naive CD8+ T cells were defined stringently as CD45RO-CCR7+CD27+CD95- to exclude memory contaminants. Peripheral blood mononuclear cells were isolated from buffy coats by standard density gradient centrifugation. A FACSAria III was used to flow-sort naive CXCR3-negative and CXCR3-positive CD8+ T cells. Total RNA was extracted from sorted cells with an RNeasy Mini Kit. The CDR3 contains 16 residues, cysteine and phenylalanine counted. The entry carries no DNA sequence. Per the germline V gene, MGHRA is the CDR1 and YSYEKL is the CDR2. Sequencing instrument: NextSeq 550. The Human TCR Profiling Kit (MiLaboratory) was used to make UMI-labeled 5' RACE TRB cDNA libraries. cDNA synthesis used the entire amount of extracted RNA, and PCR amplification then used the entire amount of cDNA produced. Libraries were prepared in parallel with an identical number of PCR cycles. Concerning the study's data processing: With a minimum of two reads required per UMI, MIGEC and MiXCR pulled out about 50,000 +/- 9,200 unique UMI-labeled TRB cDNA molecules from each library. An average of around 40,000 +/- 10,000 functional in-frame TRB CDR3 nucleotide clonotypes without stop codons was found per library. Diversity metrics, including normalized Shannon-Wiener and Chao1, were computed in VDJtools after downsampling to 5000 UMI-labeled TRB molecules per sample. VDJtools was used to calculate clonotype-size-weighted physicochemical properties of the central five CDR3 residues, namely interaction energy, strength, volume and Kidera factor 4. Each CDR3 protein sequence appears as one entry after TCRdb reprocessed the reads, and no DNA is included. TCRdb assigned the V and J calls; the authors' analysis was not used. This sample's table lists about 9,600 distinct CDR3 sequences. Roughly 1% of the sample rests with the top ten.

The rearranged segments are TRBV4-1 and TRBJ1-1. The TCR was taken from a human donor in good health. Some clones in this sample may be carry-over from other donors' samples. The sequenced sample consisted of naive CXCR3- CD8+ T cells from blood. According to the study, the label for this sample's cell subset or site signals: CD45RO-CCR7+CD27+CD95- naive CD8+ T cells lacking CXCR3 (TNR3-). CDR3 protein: CASSQGSAGVNTEAFF.